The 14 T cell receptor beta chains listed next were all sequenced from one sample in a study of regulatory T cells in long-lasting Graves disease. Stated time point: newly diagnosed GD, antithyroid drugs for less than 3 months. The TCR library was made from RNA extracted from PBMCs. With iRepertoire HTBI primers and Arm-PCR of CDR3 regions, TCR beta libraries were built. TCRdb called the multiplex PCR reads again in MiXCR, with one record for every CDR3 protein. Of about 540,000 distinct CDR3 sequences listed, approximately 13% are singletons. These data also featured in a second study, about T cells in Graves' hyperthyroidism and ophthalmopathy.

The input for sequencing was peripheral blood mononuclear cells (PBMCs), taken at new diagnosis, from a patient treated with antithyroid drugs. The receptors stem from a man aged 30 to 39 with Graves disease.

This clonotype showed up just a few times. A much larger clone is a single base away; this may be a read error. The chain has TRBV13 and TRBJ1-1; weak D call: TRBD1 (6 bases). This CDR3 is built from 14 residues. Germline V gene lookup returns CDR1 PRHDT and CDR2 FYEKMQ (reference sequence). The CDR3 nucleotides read TGTGCCAGCAGAGACCCAGGCAGGGACACTGAAGTTTTCTTT. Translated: CASRDPGRDTEVFF. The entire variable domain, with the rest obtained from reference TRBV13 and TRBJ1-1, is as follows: AAGVIQSPRHLIKEKRETATLKCYPIPRHDTVYWYQQGPGQDPQFLISFYEKMQSDKGSIPDRFSAQQFSDYHSELNMSSLELGDSALYFCASRDPGRDTEVFFGQGTRLTVV.

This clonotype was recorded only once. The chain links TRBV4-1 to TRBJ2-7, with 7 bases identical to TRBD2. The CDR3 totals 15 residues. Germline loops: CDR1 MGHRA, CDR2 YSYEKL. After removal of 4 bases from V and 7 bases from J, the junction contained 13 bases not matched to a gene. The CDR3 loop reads CASSPSGNPEGEQYF. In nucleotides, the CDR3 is TGCGCCAGCAGCCCAAGCGGGAATCCTGAGGGGGAGCAGTACTTC.

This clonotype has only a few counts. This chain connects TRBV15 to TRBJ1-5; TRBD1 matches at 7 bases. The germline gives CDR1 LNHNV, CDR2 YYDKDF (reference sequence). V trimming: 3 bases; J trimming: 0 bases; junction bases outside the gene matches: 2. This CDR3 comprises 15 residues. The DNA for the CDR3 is TGTGCCACCAGCAGCGGGACAGCTAGCAATCAGCCCCAGCATTTT. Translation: CATSSGTASNQPQHF.

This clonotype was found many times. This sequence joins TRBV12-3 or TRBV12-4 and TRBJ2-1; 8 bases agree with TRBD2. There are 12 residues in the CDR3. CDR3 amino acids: CASGSGVNEQFF. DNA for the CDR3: TGTGCAAGCGGGAGCGGGGTCAATGAGCAGTTCTTC.

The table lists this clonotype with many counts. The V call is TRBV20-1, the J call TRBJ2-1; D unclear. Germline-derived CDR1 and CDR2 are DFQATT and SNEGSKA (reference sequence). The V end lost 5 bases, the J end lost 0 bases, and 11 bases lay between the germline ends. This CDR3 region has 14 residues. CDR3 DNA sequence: TGCAGTGCTCAAGCATCGAGCTCCTACAATGAGCAGTTCTTC. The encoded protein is CSAQASSSYNEQFF.

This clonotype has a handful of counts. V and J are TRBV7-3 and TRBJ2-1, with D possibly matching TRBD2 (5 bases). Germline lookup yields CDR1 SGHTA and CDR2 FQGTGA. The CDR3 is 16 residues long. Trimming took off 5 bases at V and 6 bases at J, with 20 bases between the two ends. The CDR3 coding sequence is TGTGCCAGCAGCCCTTCGCTGAGGGTGAAGTCCAATGAGCAGTTCTTC. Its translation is CASSPSLRVKSNEQFF.

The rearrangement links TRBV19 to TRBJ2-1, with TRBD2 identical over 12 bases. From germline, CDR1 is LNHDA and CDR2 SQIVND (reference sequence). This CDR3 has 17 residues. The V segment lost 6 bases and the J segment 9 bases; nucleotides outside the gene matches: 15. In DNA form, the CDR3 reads TGTGCCAGTAGGGGTCGCCTGACTAGCGGGAGTTCCCCTGAGCAGTTCTTC. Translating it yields CASRGRLTSGSSPEQFF.

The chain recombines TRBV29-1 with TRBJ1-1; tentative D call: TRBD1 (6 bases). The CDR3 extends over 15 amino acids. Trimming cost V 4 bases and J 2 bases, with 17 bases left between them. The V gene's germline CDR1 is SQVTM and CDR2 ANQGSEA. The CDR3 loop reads CSVASPGHSNTEAFF. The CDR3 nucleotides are TGCAGCGTTGCTTCGCCGGGACACTCTAACACTGAAGCTTTCTTT.

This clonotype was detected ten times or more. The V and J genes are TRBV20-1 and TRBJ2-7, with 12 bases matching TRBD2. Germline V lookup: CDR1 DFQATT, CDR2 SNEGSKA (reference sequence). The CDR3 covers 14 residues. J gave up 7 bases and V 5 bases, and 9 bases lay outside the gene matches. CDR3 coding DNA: TGCAGTGCTCCACTAGCGGGAGGATCGGGAGAGCAGTACTTC. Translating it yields CSAPLAGGSGEQYF.

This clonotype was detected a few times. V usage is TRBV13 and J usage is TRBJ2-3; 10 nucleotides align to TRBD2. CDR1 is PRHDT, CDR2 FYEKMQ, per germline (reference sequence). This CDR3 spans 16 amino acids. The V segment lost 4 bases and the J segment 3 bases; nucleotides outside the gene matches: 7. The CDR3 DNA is TGTGCCAGCAGCTCGCGGGAACTAGCGGGAACAGATACGCAGTATTTT. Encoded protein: CASSSRELAGTDTQYF. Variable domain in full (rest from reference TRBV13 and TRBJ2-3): AAGVIQSPRHLIKEKRETATLKCYPIPRHDTVYWYQQGPGQDPQFLISFYEKMQSDKGSIPDRFSAQQFSDYHSELNMSSLELGDSALYFCASSSRELAGTDTQYFGPGTRLTVL.

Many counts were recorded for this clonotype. DNA of the CDR3: TGTGCCAGCATGAACAATGAGCAGTTCTTC. It is translated as CASMNNEQFF. The rearrangement links TRBV2 to TRBJ2-1, with D unclear. Germline V gene lookup returns CDR1 SNHLY and CDR2 FYNNEI. Trimming took 7 bases from V and 5 from J, leaving 3 bases between them. There are 10 residues in the CDR3.

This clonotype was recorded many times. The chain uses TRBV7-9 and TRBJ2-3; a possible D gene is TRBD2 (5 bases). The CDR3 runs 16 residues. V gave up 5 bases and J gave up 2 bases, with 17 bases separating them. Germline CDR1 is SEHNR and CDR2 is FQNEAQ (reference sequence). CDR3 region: CASSPLTQRTTDTQYF. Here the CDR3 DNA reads TGTGCCAGCAGCCCTCTTACCCAGCGGACCACAGATACGCAGTATTTT. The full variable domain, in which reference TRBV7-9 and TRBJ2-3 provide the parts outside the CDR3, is DTGVSQNPRHKITKRGQNVTFRCDPISEHNRLYWYRQTLGQGPEFLTYFQNEAQLEKSRLLSDRFSAERPKGSFSTLEIQRTEQGDSAMYLCASSPLTQRTTDTQYFGPGTRLTVL.

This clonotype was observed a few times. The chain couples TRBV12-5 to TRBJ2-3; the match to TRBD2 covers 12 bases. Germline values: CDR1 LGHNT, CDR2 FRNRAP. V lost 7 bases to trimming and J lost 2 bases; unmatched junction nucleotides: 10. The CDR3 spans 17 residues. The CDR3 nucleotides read TGTGCTAGTGCCGAGGGGGGGACTAGCGGGTCCACAGATACGCAGTATTTT. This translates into CASAEGGTSGSTDTQYF. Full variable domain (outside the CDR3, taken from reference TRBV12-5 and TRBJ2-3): DARVTQTPRHKVTEMGQEVTMRCQPILGHNTVFWYRQTMMQGLELLAYFRNRAPLDDSGMPKDRFSAEMPDATLATLKIQPSEPRDSAVYFCASAEGGTSGSTDTQYFGPGTRLTVL.

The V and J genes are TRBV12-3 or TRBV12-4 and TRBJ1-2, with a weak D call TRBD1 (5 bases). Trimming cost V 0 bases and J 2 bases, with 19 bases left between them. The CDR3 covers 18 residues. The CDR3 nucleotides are TGTGCCAGCAGTTTAGCTTCGCGACAGTTGTACCCCAACTATGGCTACACCTTC. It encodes CASSLASRQLYPNYGYTF.